These 2 T cell receptor beta chains were sequenced from one sample in a study of coeliac disease. Generated by immunoSEQ multiplex PCR, the TCRdb table keeps only in-frame clones and is missing some. Among thousands of clones listed, about 78% were seen once. Sequenced: lamina propria lymphocytes from the gut. The receptors derive from a man aged 25 to 40 with celiac disease.

This clone has only a few counts. This rearrangement joins TRBV6-1 to TRBJ1-6, with D possibly being TRBD1 (6 bases). This CDR3 comprises 16 residues. CDR1 is MNHNS, CDR2 SASEGT, per germline. The V end lost 2 bases, the J end lost 9 bases, and 17 bases lay between the germline ends. CDR3 nucleotides: TGTGCCAGCAGTGAAAGTCCTGGGACACCTAGTTCACCCCTCCACTTT. Encoded protein: CASSESPGTPSSPLHF.

The rearrangement joins TRBV5-1 to TRBJ2-1, with TRBD2 matching 11 bases. This CDR3 comprises 14 residues. With V trimmed by 5 bases and J by 9 bases, 7 bases remained unmatched. The germline gives CDR1 SGHRS, CDR2 YFSETQ. CDR3 in amino acids: CASRVSGGAGEQFF. The CDR3 nucleotides are TGCGCCAGCAGAGTTAGCGGGGGGGCAGGTGAGCAGTTCTTC.